The 7 T cell receptor beta chains given below trace back to one sample, sequenced in a study of CD8+ T cells in alopecia areata. Extracted RNA was reverse transcribed into cDNA, the sequencing template. Produced via immunoSEQ multiplex PCR; TCRdb's table is partial and in-frame only. The sample holds hundreds of thousands of clones, less than 80% seen once. The specimen was CD4+ T cells sorted from blood, collected at week 0. These receptors came from a human donor with alopecia areata.

The V gene is TRBV5-6, the J gene TRBJ2-7; 7 bases are a match to TRBD1. V lost 4 bases and J lost 0; bases outside the gene matches: 10. The germline CDR1 and CDR2 sequences are SGHDT and YYEEEE. This CDR3 comprises 16 residues. The CDR3 DNA follows: TGTGCCAGCAGCCCGGGACAGACCCTAACCTCCTACGAGCAGTACTTC. Translated: CASSPGQTLTSYEQYF.

The genes are TRBV6-5 and TRBJ1-6; TRBD1 might be the D (6 bases). Germline lookup yields CDR1 MNHEY and CDR2 SVGAGI. The V gene lost 0 bases and the J gene lost 7 bases, with 13 bases spanning the gap. The CDR3 runs to 16 residues. CDR3 residues: CASSYSAARGNSPLHF. CDR3 sequence (DNA): TGTGCCAGCAGTTACTCGGCCGCCAGGGGCAATTCACCCCTCCACTTT.

The CDR3: CAWSPLPGGNEQFF. The CDR3 DNA follows: TGTGCCTGGAGTCCACTTCCAGGGGGAAATGAGCAGTTCTTC. The genes are TRBV30 and TRBJ2-1, with 7 bases lining up with TRBD1. Germline V CDR1 and CDR2: GTSNPN, SVGIG (reference sequence). V shed 2 bases, J shed 7 bases, and the junction held 8 bases outside the gene matches. The CDR3 has 14 amino acids. Using reference TRBV30 and TRBJ2-1 for the parts outside the CDR3, the full variable domain is SQTIHQWPATLVQPVGSPLSLECTVEGTSNPNLYWYRQAAGRGLQLLFYSVGIGQISSEVPQNLSASRPQDRQFILSSKKLLLSDSGFYLCAWSPLPGGNEQFFGPGTRLTVL.

The V gene is TRBV11-2, the J gene TRBJ2-2; 8 positions match TRBD1. Looked up from germline, CDR1 is SGHAT and CDR2 is FQNNGV. The CDR3 consists of 14 residues. Germline trimming cut 7 bases from V and 4 bases from J; bases unmatched to any gene: 5. The CDR3, as DNA: TGTGCCAGCACATTGACAGGGGCCACCGGGGAGCTGTTTTTT. Translation gives CASTLTGATGELFF.

This rearrangement joins TRBV7-9 to TRBJ2-3; TRBD1 might be the D (6 bases). CDR1 and CDR2 from the germline V gene are SEHNR and FQNEAQ (reference sequence). CDR3 length equals 14 residues. Trimming cost V 5 bases and J 0 bases, with 9 bases left between them. The CDR3 loop reads CASSPGASTDTQYF. CDR3 DNA sequence: TGTGCCAGCAGCCCAGGGGCTAGCACAGATACGCAGTATTTT.

The rearrangement joins TRBV29-1 to TRBJ1-2; unclear D gene. V lost 4 bases, J lost 1 base, and 13 bases lay in between. Germline-derived CDR1 and CDR2 are SQVTM and ANQGSEA. The CDR3 loop spans 14 amino acids. The CDR3 DNA sequence: TGCAGCGTTGGTGCAGGAAGCCGTAACTATGGCTACACCTTC. It yields the protein CSVGAGSRNYGYTF.

This chain uses TRBV5-1 with TRBJ1-2; D may be TRBD1 (5 bases). This CDR3 has 13 amino acids. Trimming took off 4 bases at V and 0 bases at J, with 7 bases between the two ends. In germline, CDR1 is SGHRS, CDR2 YFSETQ. CDR3 protein: CASSPTANYGYTF. The DNA of the CDR3 is TGCGCCAGCAGCCCGACAGCTAACTATGGCTACACCTTC. The full variable domain, in which reference TRBV5-1 and TRBJ1-2 provide the parts outside the CDR3, is KAGVTQTPRYLIKTRGQQVTLSCSPISGHRSVSWYQQTPGQGLQFLFEYFSETQRNKGNFPGRFSGRQFSNSRSEMNVSTLELGDSALYLCASSPTANYGYTFGSGTRLTVV.